This passage covers 5 T cell receptor beta chains from one sample sequenced in a study of blood T cell repertoires in COVID-19. Clones were sequenced by immunoSEQ multiplex PCR, and TCRdb holds only the in-frame ones, with some missing. This table has some 270,000 clones, less than 95% appearing once. Sample: PBMCs or T cells enriched from blood (not recorded which). These TCRs come from a man in his forties who had been exposed to COVID-19.

The V and J genes are TRBV3-1 (or the pseudogene TRBV3-2) and TRBJ2-5, with 13 bases that match TRBD2. Germline V gives CDR1 LGHDT, CDR2 YNNKEL (reference sequence). The CDR3 extends over 17 amino acids. V was pared by 4 bases and J by 3 bases, with 8 bases of the junction left unmatched. CDR3 amino acids: CASSPDSGLAGEETQYF. DNA of the CDR3: TGTGCCAGCAGCCCCGACTCCGGACTAGCGGGAGAAGAGACCCAGTACTTC.

This clone was seen just once. The chain employs TRBV5-4 and TRBJ2-7; a possible D gene is TRBD2 (6 bases). V was clipped by 1 base and J by 0 bases, with 11 bases between them. Germline assignment: CDR1 SGHNT and CDR2 YYREEE (reference sequence). The CDR3 extends over 15 amino acids. The CDR3 region is CASSLLAGSSYEQYF. The CDR3 DNA follows: TGTGCCAGCAGCTTGTTGGCGGGAAGCTCCTACGAGCAGTACTTC.

The V gene is TRBV27, the J gene TRBJ1-2; 9 bases match TRBD1. This CDR3 region has 17 residues. With 4 bases clipped from V and 2 bases from J, the junction kept 11 bases outside the gene matches. Germline V gene data show CDR1 as MNHEY and CDR2 as SMNVEV (reference sequence). CDR3 in DNA: TGTGCCAGCAGTTCAAAACAGGGGGCGCTAGTGAACTATGGCTACACCTTC. Translating it yields CASSSKQGALVNYGYTF.

The rearrangement links TRBV18 to TRBJ1-5; the D gene is possibly TRBD1 (5 bases). CDR1 is KGHSH, CDR2 LQKENI, per germline. V lost 0 bases and J lost 5, with 11 bases in between. The CDR3 has 15 residues. CDR3 coding DNA: TGTGCCAGCTCACCACCGGGGGGGGATCATCAGCCCCAGCATTTT. Protein sequence: CASSPPGGDHQPQHF.

This sequence joins TRBV6-5 and TRBJ1-2, with D unresolved. Germline CDR1 reads MNHEY; CDR2 reads SVGAGI. Trimming removed 0 bases from V and 4 bases from J, with 12 bases in between. This CDR3 comprises 15 residues. CDR3 amino acids: CASSYSSSAAYGYTF. CDR3 sequence (DNA): TGTGCCAGCAGTTACTCATCATCGGCGGCCTATGGCTACACCTTC.